This TCR beta chain is drawn from a study of blood T cell repertoires in COVID-19 (TCRdb year 2020). Regarding the research as a whole: The collaborator samples originated in the United States, Italy and Spain and spanned the acute and convalescent phases of COVID-19. Sample metadata almost always included a de-identified subject ID, COVID-19 status, age in years and sex. The repertoires were released in a freely available public database meant as a resource for research on the immune response to SARS-CoV-2. Deeply sampled blood TCRbeta repertoires from subjects exposed to, actively infected with, or recovered from COVID-19 were included in the dataset. Where available, HLA class I and class II types were obtained from metadata supplied by the sample provider rather than from assay-based typing. The samples were drawn from two sources: the first 160 participants of the ongoing ImmuneRACE study, and 1,000 to 1,500 subjects contributed by 6 global collaborators. The material from the prospective study consisted of cDNA or gDNA derived from T cells, B-cell-depleted T cells, or PBMCs.

The collaborating institutions used their own protocols to collect whole blood in K2EDTA tubes. Collaborator samples were shipped for TCRbeta analysis as frozen whole blood, isolated PBMCs, or DNA extracted from either sample type. Comment on this clone: Its antigen remains unidentified. The sample holds no much larger clone one base away, and base qualities are not on file.

Overall results and qualifications from the work: The quantity of clinical and demographic metadata differed by source and by participant and was supplied without curation.

The CDR3, cysteine through phenylalanine, is 13 amino acids long. Only the CDR3 region is kept as DNA, spanning 39 bases read in frame from base 1. V is cut by 1 base and J by 3 bases, and the space between the germline ends is 4 bases. As encoded in the germline V gene, CDR1 is SGDLS while CDR2 is YYNGEE. TCRbeta CDR3 regions were amplified from genomic DNA using the immunoSEQ Assay, a bias-controlled multiplex PCR. The source study handled its data this way. The number of nucleated cells in each sample was estimated by amplification of reference gene primers within the assay. Sequence reads were collapsed and filtered to measure the absolute abundance of every unique TCRbeta CDR3 rearrangement. For each sample, productive Simpson clonality was calculated as the square root of Simpson's diversity index over productive rearrangements. TCRdb mirrors the immuneACCESS table, restricted to in-frame sequences. Some clones are absent from its copies; in checked studies, under half trace to an unresolved V gene, and the reason for the others is unknown. The V and J calls and clone size come from that table; D and trimming were worked out from the DNA. Here the sample has over 50,000 clones; 70% to 90% occur a single time. Of the sample, less than 8% is held by the ten largest clones.

The source material was peripheral blood. The rearranged segments are TRBV9 and TRBJ2-2; too little of a D gene remains to name it. The clonotype originates from a man between 60 and 75 years old with acute or convalescent COVID-19. Read as DNA, the sequence is TGTGCCAGCAGCGTAACTTACACCGGGGAGCTGTTTTTT. It translates to CASSVTYTGELFF.